These 18 T cell receptor beta chains originate from one sample sequenced in a study of T cells in Graves' hyperthyroidism and ophthalmopathy. RNA transcripts yielded amplified TCR beta CDR3 regions. The TCR CDR3 first-round RT-PCR relied on the HTBI primer set. TCRdb re-analysed the multiplex PCR reads in MiXCR, keeping a single row per CDR3 protein. In the table there are more than 300,000 distinct CDR3 sequences, under 20% of which are singletons. Sample: blood. These receptors were collected from a young man with Graves' ophthalmopathy.

This clonotype was counted many times. The V call is TRBV12-3 or TRBV12-4, the J call TRBJ1-1; 8 nucleotides agree with TRBD1. With 5 bases clipped from V and 11 bases from J, the junction kept 13 bases outside the gene matches. CDR3 length equals 14 residues. The CDR3 DNA is TGTGCCAGCAGTGACGACAGGGGCCTCAACGAGGCTTTCTTT. As protein: CASSDDRGLNEAFF.

The chain uses TRBV9 and TRBJ1-1; D is uncertain. Trimming cost V 3 bases and J 1 base, with 7 bases left between them. The CDR3 totals 13 residues. Germline loops: CDR1 SGDLS, CDR2 YYNGEE. In DNA form, the CDR3 reads TGTGCCAGCAGCGGTTTAGGGAACACTGAAGCTTTCTTT. Its protein is CASSGLGNTEAFF. Filled out from reference TRBV9 and TRBJ1-1, the complete variable domain reads DSGVTQTPKHLITATGQRVTLRCSPRSGDLSVYWYQQSLDQGLQFLIQYYNGEERAKGNILERFSAQQFPDLHSELNLSSLELGDSALYFCASSGLGNTEAFFGQGTRLTVV.

This clonotype turned up a few times. The chain links TRBV9 to TRBJ1-2, with 11 bases lining up with TRBD1. There are 15 residues in the CDR3. J lost 6 bases, V lost 3 bases, and 7 bases had no gene match. Germline V gene sequence: CDR1 SGDLS, CDR2 YYNGEE. The CDR3 DNA follows: TGTGCCAGCAGCGCCCGAGGACAGGGGGCGGATGGCTACACCTTC. This sequence encodes CASSARGQGADGYTF.

This clonotype was seen many times. The chain joins TRBV3-1 to TRBJ1-2; D is unresolved. Looked up from germline, CDR1 is LGHDT and CDR2 is YNNKEL (reference sequence). Trimming took off 8 bases at V and 0 bases at J, with 7 bases between the two ends. This CDR3 has 12 amino acids. The CDR3 spells CASESANYGYTF. CDR3 bases: TGTGCCAGCGAAAGTGCTAACTATGGCTACACCTTC.

This clonotype was found many times. The rearrangement uses TRBV5-1 and TRBJ1-1; D is ambiguous. The CDR3 spans 15 residues. V was shortened by 0 bases and J by 5 bases, with 14 bases between the two germline ends. The V gene's germline CDR1 is SGHRS and CDR2 YFSETQ. The CDR3 region is CASSLVLGRGTEAFF. For the CDR3, the DNA is TGCGCCAGCAGCTTGGTATTAGGGAGAGGTACTGAAGCTTTCTTT.

V is TRBV20-1 and J is TRBJ1-1, with 9 bases lining up with TRBD1. Germline-derived CDR1 and CDR2 are DFQATT and SNEGSKA (reference sequence). Unmatched junction bases numbered 0, after V lost 0 bases and J lost 4 bases. The CDR3 is made up of 13 amino acids. CDR3 DNA sequence: TGCAGTGCTAGAGAGACAGGGGGCACTGAAGCTTTCTTT. It translates to CSARETGGTEAFF.

This clonotype was detected ten times or more. Here the CDR3 DNA reads TGTGCCAGCTCACCACCCCGGACCGAGAGGGACACTGAAGCTTTCTTT. It yields the protein CASSPPRTERDTEAFF. The chain recombines TRBV18 with TRBJ1-1; no definite D call. Germline V gene sequence: CDR1 KGHSH, CDR2 LQKENI. Trimming stripped 0 bases from V and 3 bases from J, with 14 bases between. This CDR3 region has 16 residues.

This clonotype has at least ten counts. The chain joins TRBV20-1 to TRBJ2-5, with D perhaps matching TRBD1 or TRBD2 (5 bases each). The CDR3 contains 12 residues. Germline V CDR1 and CDR2: DFQATT, SNEGSKA (reference sequence). The CDR3, as DNA: TGCAGGTGGGGGTATTCCCAAGAGACCCAGTACTTC. Amino acid sequence: CRWGYSQETQYF.

This clonotype showed up many times. The CDR3 reads CASTPGVGQPQHF. In DNA form, the CDR3 reads TGTGCCAGCACCCCGGGGGTAGGACAGCCCCAGCATTTT. The V gene is TRBV6-1, the J gene TRBJ1-5; D is possibly TRBD1 (5 bases). V dropped 7 bases and J dropped 7 bases, with 14 bases sitting between them. Germline CDR1 and CDR2: MNHNS and SASEGT. The length of the CDR3 is 13 residues.

This clonotype was observed a few times. V gene TRBV7-9 combines with J gene TRBJ2-2, with D unclear. V was trimmed by 3 bases and J by 4 bases, leaving 6 bases between them. Per germline, CDR1 SEHNR and CDR2 FQNEAQ (reference sequence). This CDR3 spans 13 amino acids. This CDR3 is CASSFQSTGELFF. The CDR3 DNA reads as TGTGCCAGCAGCTTTCAGTCCACCGGGGAGCTGTTTTTT.

Concerning this clonotype itself: At one boundary the junction diverges from the germline segment, which might be a read error. This chain connects TRBV7-3 to TRBJ2-1; 16 bases are a match to TRBD2. The CDR3 consists of 19 residues. From germline, CDR1 is SGHTA and CDR2 FQGTGA. CDR3 amino acids: CANSETGTSGGARGNEQFF. Written as DNA, the CDR3 is TGTGCCAACAGCGAAACCGGGACTAGCGGGGGGGCGAGGGGGAATGAGCAGTTCTTC.

The chain uses TRBV7-6 and TRBJ2-5; D may be TRBD1 (5 bases). Germline lookup yields CDR1 SGHVS and CDR2 FNYEAQ. The germline V and J ends were trimmed by 1 base and 4 bases, with 28 bases remaining between them. The CDR3 consists of 20 residues. The CDR3 coding sequence is TGTGCCAGCAGCTTAGGGGGCAGGGAAGGGGATTTTGAATCGCGAGAGACCCAGTACTTC. Protein: CASSLGGREGDFESRETQYF.

The chain combines TRBV11-3 with TRBJ2-5, with 15 bases lining up with TRBD2. With 3 bases clipped from V and 0 bases from J, the junction kept 5 bases outside the gene matches. Germline lookup yields CDR1 SGHNT and CDR2 YENEEA. The CDR3 loop spans 18 amino acids. CDR3 nucleotides: TGTGCCAGCAGCTTGGGACTAGCGGGGGGCCTGTACCAAGAGACCCAGTACTTC. This translates into CASSLGLAGGLYQETQYF.

The CDR3 loop reads CASSQDLAYVSTDTQYF. The CDR3 coding sequence is TGTGCCAGCAGCCAAGATCTGGCCTACGTAAGCACAGATACGCAGTATTTT. This chain connects TRBV14 to TRBJ2-3, with D unresolved. CDR1 is SGHDN and CDR2 is FVKESK in the germline V gene. This CDR3 is 17 amino acids long. V dropped 0 bases and J dropped 0 bases, with 13 bases sitting between them.

In its sample, this clonotype was seen many times. The chain has TRBV5-6 and TRBJ2-5; D is unclear. Germline V gene sequence: CDR1 SGHDT, CDR2 YYEEEE. V dropped 3 bases and J dropped 0 bases, with 3 bases sitting between them. The length of the CDR3 is 12 residues. Here the CDR3 DNA reads TGTGCCAGCAGCTCGTACCAAGAGACCCAGTACTTC. Translating gives CASSSYQETQYF. The full variable domain, rest sourced from reference TRBV5-6 and TRBJ2-5, is DAGVTQSPTHLIKTRGQQVTLRCSPKSGHDTVSWYQQALGQGPQFIFQYYEEEERQRGNFPDRFSGHQFPNYSSELNVNALLLGDSALYLCASSSYQETQYFGPGTRLLVL.

This clonotype appeared many times. J is TRBJ2-5 and V is TRBV12-3 or TRBV12-4; TRBD2 matches 12 bases. This CDR3 contains 17 residues. V shed 4 bases, J shed 1 base, and the junction held 7 bases outside the gene matches. Here the CDR3 reads CASSSSGGAGPQETQYF. CDR3 DNA sequence: TGTGCCAGCAGTTCTAGCGGGGGGGCGGGGCCCCAAGAGACCCAGTACTTC.

This clonotype has ten or more counts. This chain links TRBV3-1 with TRBJ2-7; D is unresolved. The CDR3 is made up of 14 amino acids. V was trimmed by 0 bases and J by 4 bases, leaving 10 bases between them. Germline CDR1 and CDR2: LGHDT and YNNKEL (reference sequence). CDR3 DNA: TGTGCCAGCAGCCAAGATGGTGGCAGGTACGAGCAGTACTTC. Translating gives CASSQDGGRYEQYF.

This chain joins TRBV11-2 and TRBJ2-1, with D tentatively TRBD1 or TRBD2 (5 bases each). There are 14 residues in the CDR3. Germline-derived CDR1 and CDR2 are SGHAT and FQNNGV. V gave up 7 bases and J gave up 7 bases, with 17 bases separating them. This chain's CDR3 is CASTVGGTGNEQFF. DNA for the CDR3: TGTGCCAGCACCGTTGGTGGGACCGGGAATGAGCAGTTCTTC.